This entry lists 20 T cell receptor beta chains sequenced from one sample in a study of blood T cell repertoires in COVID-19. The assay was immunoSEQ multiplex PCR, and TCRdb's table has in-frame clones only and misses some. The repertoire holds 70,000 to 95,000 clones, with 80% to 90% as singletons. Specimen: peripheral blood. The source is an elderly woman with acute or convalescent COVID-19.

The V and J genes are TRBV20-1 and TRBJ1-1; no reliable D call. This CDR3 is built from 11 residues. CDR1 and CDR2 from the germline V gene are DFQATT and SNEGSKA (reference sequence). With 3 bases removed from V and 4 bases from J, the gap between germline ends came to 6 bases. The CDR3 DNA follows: TGCAGTGCTAGGGAGGGCACTGAAGCTTTCTTT. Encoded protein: CSAREGTEAFF.

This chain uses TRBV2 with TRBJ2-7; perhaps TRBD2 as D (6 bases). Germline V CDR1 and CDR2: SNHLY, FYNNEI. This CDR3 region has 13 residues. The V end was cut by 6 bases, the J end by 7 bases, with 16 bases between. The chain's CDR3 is CASSRLLGGEQYF. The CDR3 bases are TGTGCCAGCAGCAGGCTCTTGGGAGGAGAGCAGTACTTC.

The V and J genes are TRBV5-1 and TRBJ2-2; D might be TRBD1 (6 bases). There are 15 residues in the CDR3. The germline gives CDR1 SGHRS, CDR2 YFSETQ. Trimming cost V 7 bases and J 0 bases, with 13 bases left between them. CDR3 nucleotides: TGCGCCAGCGTCCGGGACACCGCGAACACCGGGGAGCTGTTTTTT. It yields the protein CASVRDTANTGELFF.

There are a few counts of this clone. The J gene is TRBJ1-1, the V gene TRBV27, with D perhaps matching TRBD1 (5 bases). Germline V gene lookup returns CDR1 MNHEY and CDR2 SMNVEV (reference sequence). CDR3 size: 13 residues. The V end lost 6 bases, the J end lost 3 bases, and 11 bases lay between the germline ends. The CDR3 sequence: CASRMGGDTEAFF. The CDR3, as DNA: TGTGCCAGCAGGATGGGAGGGGACACTGAAGCTTTCTTT.

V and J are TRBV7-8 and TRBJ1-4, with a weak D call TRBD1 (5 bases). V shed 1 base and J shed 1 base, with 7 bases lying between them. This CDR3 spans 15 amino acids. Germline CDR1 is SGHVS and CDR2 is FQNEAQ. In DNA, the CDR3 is TGTGCCAGCAGCTTAGACGGGGGAACTAATGAAAAACTGTTTTTT. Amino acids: CASSLDGGTNEKLFF.

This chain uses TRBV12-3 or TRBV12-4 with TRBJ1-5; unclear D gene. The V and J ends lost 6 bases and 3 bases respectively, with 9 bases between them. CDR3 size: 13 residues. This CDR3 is CASSSTYNQPQHF. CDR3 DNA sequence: TGTGCCAGCAGCTCCACATACAATCAGCCCCAGCATTTT.

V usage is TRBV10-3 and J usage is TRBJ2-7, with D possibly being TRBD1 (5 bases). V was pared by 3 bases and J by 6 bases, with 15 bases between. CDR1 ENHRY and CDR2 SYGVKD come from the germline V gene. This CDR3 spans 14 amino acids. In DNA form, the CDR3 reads TGTGCCATCAGTGAACAAGGGGCCATGGTCGAGCAGTACTTC. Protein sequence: CAISEQGAMVEQYF.

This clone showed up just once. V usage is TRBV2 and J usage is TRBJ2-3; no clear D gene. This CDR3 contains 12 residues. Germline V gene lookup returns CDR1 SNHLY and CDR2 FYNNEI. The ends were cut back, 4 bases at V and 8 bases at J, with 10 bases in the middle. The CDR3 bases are TGTGCCAGCAGTGTTGAATCGGGTACGCAGTATTTT. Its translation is CASSVESGTQYF.

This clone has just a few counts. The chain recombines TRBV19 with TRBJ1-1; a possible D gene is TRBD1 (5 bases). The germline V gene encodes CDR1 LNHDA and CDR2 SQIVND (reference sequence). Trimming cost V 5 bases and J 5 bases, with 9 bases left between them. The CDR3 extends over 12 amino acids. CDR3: CASSLRATEAFF. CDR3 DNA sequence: TGTGCCAGTAGTCTCAGGGCTACTGAAGCTTTCTTT.

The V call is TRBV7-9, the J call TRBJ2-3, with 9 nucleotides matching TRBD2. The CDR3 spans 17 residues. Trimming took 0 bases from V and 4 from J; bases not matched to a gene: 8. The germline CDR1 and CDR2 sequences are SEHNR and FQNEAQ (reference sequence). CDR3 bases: TGTGCCAGCAGCTTAGCGCTGGCGGGAGGGCCTCCAGATACGCAGTATTTT. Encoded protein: CASSLALAGGPPDTQYF.

The CDR3 reads CASSQVSTGEETQYF. CDR3 DNA sequence: TGTGCCAGCAGCCAAGTCTCCACAGGGGAAGAGACCCAGTACTTC. This chain links TRBV4-2 with TRBJ2-5, with 7 nucleotides matching TRBD1. The V gene end was trimmed by 1 base and the J gene end by 3 bases; junction bases not matched to a gene: 5. Germline values: CDR1 LGHNA, CDR2 YNFKEQ. The CDR3 covers 15 residues.

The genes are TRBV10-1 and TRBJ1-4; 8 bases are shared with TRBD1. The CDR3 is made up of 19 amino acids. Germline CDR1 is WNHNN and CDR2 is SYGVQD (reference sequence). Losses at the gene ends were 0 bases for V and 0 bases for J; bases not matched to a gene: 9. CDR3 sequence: CASSESEGQVDSTNEKLFF. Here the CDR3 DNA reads TGCGCCAGCAGTGAGTCGGAGGGACAGGTGGATTCAACTAATGAAAAACTGTTTTTT.

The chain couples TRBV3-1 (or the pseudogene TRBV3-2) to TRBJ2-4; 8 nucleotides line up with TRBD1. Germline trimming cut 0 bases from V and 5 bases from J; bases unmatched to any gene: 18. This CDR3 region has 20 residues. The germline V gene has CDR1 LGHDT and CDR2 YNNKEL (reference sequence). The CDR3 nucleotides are TGTGCCAGCAGCCAAGAGGTTCCTTTTGGCAGGGGGCTAGGCGAAAACATTCAGTACTTC. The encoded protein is CASSQEVPFGRGLGENIQYF.

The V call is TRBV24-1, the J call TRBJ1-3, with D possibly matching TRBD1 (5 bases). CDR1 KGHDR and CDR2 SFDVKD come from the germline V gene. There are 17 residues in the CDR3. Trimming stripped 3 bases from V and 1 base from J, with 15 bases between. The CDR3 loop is CATSDAGRGESGNTIYF. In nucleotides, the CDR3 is TGTGCCACCAGTGATGCCGGGAGGGGTGAGTCTGGAAACACCATATATTTT.

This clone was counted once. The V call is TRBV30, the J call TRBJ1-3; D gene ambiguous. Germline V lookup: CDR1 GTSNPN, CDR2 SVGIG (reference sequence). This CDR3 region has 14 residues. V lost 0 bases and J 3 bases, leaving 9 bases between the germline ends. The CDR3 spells CAWSVRGNGNTIYF. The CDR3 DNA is TGTGCCTGGAGTGTACGAGGGAATGGAAACACCATATATTTT.

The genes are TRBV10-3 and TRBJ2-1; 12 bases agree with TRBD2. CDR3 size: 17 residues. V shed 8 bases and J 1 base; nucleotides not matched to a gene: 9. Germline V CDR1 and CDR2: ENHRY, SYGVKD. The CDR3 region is CAIGGLAGLSSYNEQFF. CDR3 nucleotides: TGTGCCATCGGGGGACTAGCGGGCCTTAGTTCCTACAATGAGCAGTTCTTC.

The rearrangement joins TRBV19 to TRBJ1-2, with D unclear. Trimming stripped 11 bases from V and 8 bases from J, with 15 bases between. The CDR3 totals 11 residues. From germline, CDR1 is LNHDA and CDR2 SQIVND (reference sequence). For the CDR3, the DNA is TGTGCCGCATCCTGGTCAGGAGGCTACACCTTC. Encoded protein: CAASWSGGYTF.

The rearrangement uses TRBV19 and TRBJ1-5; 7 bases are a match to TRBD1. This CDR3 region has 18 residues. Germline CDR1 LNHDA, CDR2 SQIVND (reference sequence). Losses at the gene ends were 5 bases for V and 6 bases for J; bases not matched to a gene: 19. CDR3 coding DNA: TGTGCCAGTAGTCCCCCGCTAGGGGGCTATGGGGAAGGTCAGCCCCAGCATTTT. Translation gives CASSPPLGGYGEGQPQHF.

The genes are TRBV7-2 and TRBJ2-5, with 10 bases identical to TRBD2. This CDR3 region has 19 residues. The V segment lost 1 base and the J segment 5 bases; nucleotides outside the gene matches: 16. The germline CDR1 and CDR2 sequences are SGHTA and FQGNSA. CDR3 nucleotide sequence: TGTGCCAGCAGCTTAGATTTCTTAGTATCTAAGCGGGGGGGGGAGACCCAGTACTTC. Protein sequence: CASSLDFLVSKRGGETQYF.

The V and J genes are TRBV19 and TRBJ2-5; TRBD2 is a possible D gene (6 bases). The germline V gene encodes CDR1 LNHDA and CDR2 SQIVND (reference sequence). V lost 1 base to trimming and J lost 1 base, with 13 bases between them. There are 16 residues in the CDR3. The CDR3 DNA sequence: TGTGCCAGTAGTATAGCCGGCCACGGGGGCCAAGAGACCCAGTACTTC. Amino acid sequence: CASSIAGHGGQETQYF.